These 7 T cell receptor beta chains originate from one sample sequenced in a study of blood T cell repertoires in COVID-19. The table came from immunoSEQ multiplex PCR; TCRdb's copy has only in-frame clones and leaves some out. The table shows fewer than 450,000 clones, with more than 75% occurring only once. The sequenced material came from PBMCs or T cells enriched from blood (not recorded which). These receptor sequences come from a woman between 18 and 29 years old who had recovered from COVID-19.

The V gene is TRBV29-1, the J gene TRBJ2-3; no firm D call. The ends were cut back, 4 bases at V and 2 bases at J, with 4 bases in the middle. The CDR3 sequence is 11 residues long. The V gene's germline CDR1 is SQVTM and CDR2 ANQGSEA. CDR3 residues: CSVVYTDTQYF. The CDR3 DNA sequence: TGCAGCGTTGTGTACACAGATACGCAGTATTTT.

This chain links TRBV19 with TRBJ2-7; 8 bases align to TRBD2. The CDR3 consists of 15 residues. V was pared by 5 bases and J by 3 bases, with 9 bases of the junction left unmatched. Germline values: CDR1 LNHDA, CDR2 SQIVND (reference sequence). CDR3 sequence: CASSVSSGAFYEQYF. The DNA of the CDR3 is TGTGCCAGTAGTGTGAGTAGCGGGGCATTCTACGAGCAGTACTTC.

J is TRBJ1-2 and V is TRBV28, with D perhaps matching TRBD1 (6 bases). Between the trimmed V and J ends, which lost 4 bases and 1 base, there was a span of 13 bases. The CDR3 is 15 amino acids. Germline V gene sequence: CDR1 MDHEN, CDR2 SYDVKM. The CDR3 region has the DNA TGTGCCAGCAGTTCTCCGGGACAAGTTAACTATGGCTACACCTTC. Amino acids: CASSSPGQVNYGYTF.

This rearrangement joins TRBV6-6 to TRBJ1-1; 7 bases line up with TRBD1. There are 14 residues in the CDR3. Trimming removed 6 bases from V and 5 bases from J; junction bases left unmatched: 9. Germline V CDR1 and CDR2: MNHNY, SVGAGI (reference sequence). The CDR3 sequence: CASSQTGLLTEAFF. The DNA for the CDR3 is TGTGCCAGCAGCCAGACAGGGTTGTTAACTGAAGCTTTCTTT.

The chain has TRBV28 and TRBJ1-2; 11 positions match TRBD1. CDR3 size: 15 residues. Germline V gene sequence: CDR1 MDHEN, CDR2 SYDVKM. Germline trimming cut 5 bases from V and 8 bases from J; bases unmatched to any gene: 10. CDR3 sequence reads: CASSPTDRTGGGYTF. In DNA, the CDR3 is TGTGCCAGCAGTCCTACCGACAGGACAGGGGGCGGCTACACCTTC.

The rearrangement joins TRBV24-1 to TRBJ1-5, with no clear D. CDR1 is KGHDR and CDR2 is SFDVKD in the germline V gene. V lost 2 bases and J lost 9, with 13 bases in between. The CDR3 sequence is 14 residues long. The CDR3 loop is CATSDSGCRRPQHF. The CDR3 DNA sequence: TGTGCCACCAGTGATTCAGGCTGCCGTCGGCCCCAGCATTTT.

The chain joins TRBV7-2 to TRBJ2-5; 15 nucleotides agree with TRBD2. Germline loops: CDR1 SGHTA, CDR2 FQGNSA. The CDR3 runs 16 residues. The junction had 3 bases not matched to a gene; V was cut back by 5 bases and J by 2 bases. The CDR3 reads CASSAGLAGGQETQYF. The CDR3 DNA reads as TGTGCCAGCAGCGCGGGACTAGCGGGGGGTCAAGAGACCCAGTACTTC.